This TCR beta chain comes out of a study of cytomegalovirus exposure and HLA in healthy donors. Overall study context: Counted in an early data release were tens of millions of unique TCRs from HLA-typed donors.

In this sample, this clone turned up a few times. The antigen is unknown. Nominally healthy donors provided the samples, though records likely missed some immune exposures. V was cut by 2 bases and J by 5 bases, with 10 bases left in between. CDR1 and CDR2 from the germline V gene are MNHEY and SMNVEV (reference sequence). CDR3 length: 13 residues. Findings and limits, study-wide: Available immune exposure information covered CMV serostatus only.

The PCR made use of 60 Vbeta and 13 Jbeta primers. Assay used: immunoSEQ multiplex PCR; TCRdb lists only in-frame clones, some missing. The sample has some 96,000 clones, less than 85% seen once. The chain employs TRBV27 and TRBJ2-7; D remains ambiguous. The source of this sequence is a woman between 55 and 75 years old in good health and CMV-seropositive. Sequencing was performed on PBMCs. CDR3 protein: CASSLSLSHEQYF. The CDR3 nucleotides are TGTGCCAGCAGTTTAAGCTTGTCCCACGAGCAGTACTTC.